Presented here are 10 T cell receptor beta chains from one specimen sequenced in a study of siplizumab effects on memory and regulatory T cells. Clones were read by immunoSEQ multiplex PCR, and TCRdb kept only the in-frame ones, dropping some. Of approximately 75,000 clones listed, 93% are singletons. The sequenced sample consisted of CD8+ T cells sorted from blood. These TCRs come from a human donor in good health.

V gene TRBV27 combines with J gene TRBJ1-1; D is unresolved. The CDR3 runs 12 residues. V lost 8 bases and J 9 bases, leaving 16 bases between the germline ends. Germline V gives CDR1 MNHEY, CDR2 SMNVEV (reference sequence). CDR3: CASAFAWGKAFF. CDR3 nucleotide sequence: TGTGCCAGCGCCTTCGCCTGGGGAAAAGCTTTCTTT.

V is TRBV4-1 and J is TRBJ1-2; D unclear. Trimming stripped 1 base from V and 8 bases from J, with 5 bases between. Germline V gene lookup returns CDR1 MGHRA and CDR2 YSYEKL. The CDR3 contains 11 residues. The CDR3 sequence is CASSQGRGYTF. In DNA form, the CDR3 reads TGCGCCAGCAGCCAAGGGCGCGGCTACACCTTC.

This chain joins TRBV4-1 and TRBJ2-7; D tentatively reads TRBD1 or TRBD2 (6 bases each). V was clipped by 0 bases and J by 9 bases, with 15 bases between them. The length of the CDR3 is 14 residues. Germline CDR1 reads MGHRA; CDR2 reads YSYEKL. CDR3 sequence reads: CASSQDTGAPLQYF. CDR3 nucleotides: TGCGCCAGCAGCCAAGATACGGGGGCGCCCCTGCAGTACTTC.

The rearrangement links TRBV11-2 to TRBJ2-7; a possible D gene is TRBD1 (5 bases). The length of the CDR3 is 14 residues. Trimming stripped 0 bases from V and 2 bases from J, with 8 bases between. CDR1 SGHAT and CDR2 FQNNGV come from the germline V gene. CDR3 residues: CASSLDAGTYEQYF. The CDR3 DNA sequence: TGTGCCAGCAGCTTAGATGCAGGGACCTACGAGCAGTACTTC.

The chain links TRBV13 to TRBJ2-7, with D possibly TRBD2 on 6 matching bases. CDR3 size: 12 residues. Trimming removed 8 bases from V and 4 bases from J, with 12 bases in between. Germline V lookup: CDR1 PRHDT, CDR2 FYEKMQ (reference sequence). CDR3 residues: CASGGAQYEQYF. DNA for the CDR3: TGTGCCAGCGGCGGGGCCCAATACGAGCAGTACTTC.

The CDR3 spells CASSLSGGPYEQYF. DNA of the CDR3: TGTGCCAGCAGTTTAAGCGGGGGACCCTACGAGCAGTACTTC. The V gene is TRBV27, the J gene TRBJ2-7; 8 nucleotides align to TRBD2. The CDR3 contains 14 residues. Germline V CDR1 and CDR2: MNHEY, SMNVEV (reference sequence). Trimming at V came to 2 bases and at J to 2 bases, leaving 2 bases not matched to a gene.

The chain joins TRBV4-2 to TRBJ2-7; D is perhaps TRBD1 (7 bases). The CDR3 is made up of 15 amino acids. V was pared by 0 bases and J by 3 bases, with 12 bases between. Germline loops: CDR1 LGHNA, CDR2 YNFKEQ. The CDR3 DNA is TGTGCCAGCAGCCAAGATGGGGGGACAGACTACGAGCAGTACTTC. As protein: CASSQDGGTDYEQYF.

The count of this clone is one. This chain joins TRBV7-9 and TRBJ1-2; 7 nucleotides align to TRBD1. The CDR3 consists of 16 residues. Per germline, CDR1 SEHNR and CDR2 FQNEAQ (reference sequence). The J segment lost 4 bases and the V segment lost 5 bases, leaving 13 bases of the junction unmatched. CDR3 residues: CASSPTGQVLFYGYTF. The CDR3 region has the DNA TGTGCCAGCAGCCCCACCGGACAGGTTCTCTTCTATGGCTACACCTTC.

The rearrangement uses TRBV5-1 and TRBJ2-7; TRBD1 matches 11 bases. CDR1 is SGHRS and CDR2 is YFSETQ in the germline V gene. V lost 4 bases and J lost 3; bases outside the gene matches: 3. This CDR3 has 14 amino acids. The CDR3 DNA reads TGCGCCAGCAGCACCGGGACAGGGGGCTACGAGCAGTACTTC. Translated: CASSTGTGGYEQYF.

The rearrangement joins TRBV7-9 to TRBJ2-3; TRBD2 agrees at 9 bases. After removal of 4 bases from V and 8 bases from J, the junction contained 13 bases not matched to a gene. The CDR3 totals 16 residues. Germline V CDR1 and CDR2: SEHNR, FQNEAQ (reference sequence). The CDR3 here is CASSSTRWASGVTQYF. Here the CDR3 DNA reads TGTGCCAGCAGCTCGACTCGGTGGGCTAGCGGGGTTACGCAGTATTTT.